These 30 T cell receptor beta chains originate from one sample sequenced in a study of beta chain features in type 1 diabetes. Of the isolated RNA, all was reverse transcribed, and so the sequenced material was expressed TCRB transcripts. Using immunoSEQ multiplex PCR, the repertoire was profiled, and TCRdb retains in-frame clones only, with some absent. This table holds 250,000 or so clones, 27% found once. The specimen was central memory CD4+ T cells from blood. Receptor source: a young man in good health.

The table lists this clone with a few counts. The chain employs TRBV11-1 and TRBJ2-3; D ambiguous. The CDR3 totals 13 residues. With 5 bases removed from V and 4 bases from J, the gap between germline ends came to 10 bases. Germline lookup yields CDR1 SGHAT and CDR2 FQDESV (reference sequence). CDR3 DNA: TGTGCCAGCAGCGGCGACCTGGCAGATACGCAGTATTTT. This gives the protein CASSGDLADTQYF.

The chain uses TRBV7-2 and TRBJ1-4, with D uncertain. In germline, CDR1 is SGHTA, CDR2 FQGNSA. V lost 5 bases and J 4 bases, leaving 14 bases between the germline ends. The CDR3 totals 15 residues. The chain's CDR3 is CASSAGSTGNEKLFF. CDR3 DNA: TGTGCCAGCAGCGCCGGGAGCACGGGTAATGAAAAACTGTTTTTT.

This clone has a handful of counts. V gene TRBV6-1 combines with J gene TRBJ2-5; 8 positions match TRBD2. CDR1 is MNHNS, CDR2 SASEGT, per germline. The CDR3 consists of 14 residues. J lost 5 bases, V lost 3 bases, and 5 bases had no gene match. The chain's CDR3 is CASSEAGGWETQYF. DNA for the CDR3: TGTGCCAGCAGTGAGGCGGGGGGCTGGGAGACCCAGTACTTC.

The table lists this clone with many counts. The V and J genes are TRBV7-9 and TRBJ1-1, with D unclear. V was cut by 11 bases and J by 1 base, with 14 bases left in between. The CDR3 runs 13 residues. CDR1 SEHNR and CDR2 FQNEAQ come from the germline V gene (reference sequence). The CDR3 sequence is CAVLHKGNTEAFF. CDR3 sequence (DNA): TGTGCCGTACTACATAAGGGGAACACTGAAGCTTTCTTT.

This clone has only a few counts. CDR3 coding DNA: TGTGCCAGCAGCTGGGGTAGCGGGGGCACAGATACGCAGTATTTT. Residues: CASSWGSGGTDTQYF. J is TRBJ2-3 and V is TRBV7-9; 8 bases fit TRBD2. The CDR3 consists of 15 residues. The germline V gene encodes CDR1 SEHNR and CDR2 FQNEAQ (reference sequence). With 4 bases clipped from V and 1 base from J, the junction kept 4 bases outside the gene matches.

This clone was recorded a few times. The rearrangement links TRBV7-2 to TRBJ1-5; TRBD1 matches at 9 bases. Germline trimming cut 5 bases from V and 5 bases from J; bases unmatched to any gene: 16. CDR1 is SGHTA and CDR2 is FQGNSA in the germline V gene. This CDR3 comprises 18 residues. This chain's CDR3 is CASSPYSNTGGVYQPQHF. CDR3 DNA sequence: TGTGCCAGCAGCCCTTACTCCAATACAGGGGGCGTTTATCAGCCCCAGCATTTT.

This clone has a handful of counts. The chain joins TRBV9 to TRBJ1-5; TRBD1 matches at 8 bases. V dropped 3 bases and J dropped 3; count of bases not matched to a gene: 5. CDR1 SGDLS and CDR2 YYNGEE come from the germline V gene. The CDR3 spans 15 residues. CDR3 bases: TGTGCCAGCAGCGAATCGACAGGGGCCAATCAGCCCCAGCATTTT. It encodes CASSESTGANQPQHF.

The V gene is TRBV15, the J gene TRBJ2-2; possible D gene TRBD2, 7 bases. This CDR3 has 14 residues. Trimming stripped 5 bases from V and 6 bases from J, with 13 bases between. From germline, CDR1 is LNHNV and CDR2 YYDKDF (reference sequence). CDR3 sequence (DNA): TGTGCCACCAGCCCGGGGGGCATCGCCGGGGAGCTGTTTTTT. Residues: CATSPGGIAGELFF.

In this sample, this clone turned up many times. The chain recombines TRBV14 with TRBJ2-2, with unresolved D. The CDR3 covers 13 residues. Germline V gene data show CDR1 as SGHDN and CDR2 as FVKESK. The V end lost 2 bases, the J end lost 4 bases, and 5 bases lay between the germline ends. CDR3 coding DNA: TGTGCCAGCAGCCAACACGGCACCGGGGAGCTGTTTTTT. It specifies CASSQHGTGELFF. The full variable domain, rest sourced from reference TRBV14 and TRBJ2-2, is EAGVTQFPSHSVIEKGQTVTLRCDPISGHDNLYWYRRVMGKEIKFLLHFVKESKQDESGMPNNRFLAERTGGTYSTLKVQPAELEDSGVYFCASSQHGTGELFFGEGSRLTVL.

This clone was detected a few times. The genes are TRBV30 and TRBJ2-5; 7 bases fit TRBD2. Germline CDR1 is GTSNPN and CDR2 is SVGIG (reference sequence). CDR3 length equals 14 residues. V gave up 1 base and J gave up 2 bases; unmatched junction bases: 4. This CDR3 reads CAWSDGRGQETQYF. In DNA form, the CDR3 reads TGTGCCTGGAGTGACGGGCGGGGGCAAGAGACCCAGTACTTC.

The chain combines TRBV6-4 with TRBJ2-5, with D hard to call. Trimming pared 3 bases from V and 5 bases from J, leaving 10 bases between. Germline V gives CDR1 MRHNA, CDR2 SNTAGT. This CDR3 comprises 13 residues. The CDR3 nucleotides read TGTGCCAGCAGTGAATCTGGCCGGGAGACCCAGTACTTC. The encoded protein is CASSESGRETQYF.

The CDR3 DNA is TGTGCCAGCAGTACATTGACTAGCGGGAGAGCAAATGAGCAGTTCTTC. This translates into CASSTLTSGRANEQFF. The chain has TRBV27 and TRBJ2-1; 12 bases map to TRBD2. J was trimmed by 7 bases and V by 5 bases; bases with no gene match: 9. The CDR3 length is 16 residues. The V gene's germline CDR1 is MNHEY and CDR2 SMNVEV (reference sequence).

The CDR3 reads CASSSFDEQFF. The CDR3 DNA is TGTGCCAGCAGCTCCTTTGATGAGCAGTTCTTC. V is TRBV28 and J is TRBJ2-1; D ambiguous. Germline values: CDR1 MDHEN, CDR2 SYDVKM. The V end lost 6 bases, the J end lost 8 bases, and 8 bases lay between the germline ends. The length of the CDR3 is 11 residues.

This clone was counted a few times. The V gene is TRBV5-6, the J gene TRBJ1-2; a possible D gene is TRBD1 (6 bases). Germline V lookup: CDR1 SGHDT, CDR2 YYEEEE. Trimming took off 4 bases at V and 4 bases at J, with 8 bases between the two ends. The CDR3 runs to 12 residues. The CDR3 protein is CASSADSYGYTF. The CDR3 DNA sequence: TGTGCCAGCAGCGCGGACAGCTATGGCTACACCTTC.

The chain combines TRBV5-4 with TRBJ1-4, with unresolved D. Germline-derived CDR1 and CDR2 are SGHNT and YYREEE (reference sequence). This CDR3 contains 13 residues. V gave up 4 bases and J gave up 6 bases, with 10 bases separating them. The CDR3 loop is CASSPGLDEKLFF. The CDR3 region has the DNA TGTGCCAGCAGCCCGGGGTTAGATGAAAAACTGTTTTTT.

The table lists this clone with a few counts. J is TRBJ1-1 and V is TRBV6-1; D ambiguous. This CDR3 spans 14 amino acids. V lost 4 bases and J 0 bases, leaving 9 bases between the germline ends. Germline V gene data show CDR1 as MNHNS and CDR2 as SASEGT. The CDR3 is CASSVAFMNTEAFF. In DNA form, the CDR3 reads TGTGCCAGCAGTGTCGCATTCATGAACACTGAAGCTTTCTTT.

The V and J genes are TRBV7-2 and TRBJ1-5; D unresolved. The CDR3 loop spans 13 amino acids. Germline CDR1 and CDR2: SGHTA and FQGNSA. V was shortened by 5 bases and J by 3 bases, with 8 bases between the two germline ends. The CDR3 sequence: CASSPEFNQPQHF. For the CDR3, the DNA is TGTGCCAGCAGCCCCGAATTCAATCAGCCCCAGCATTTT.

V and J are TRBV7-2 and TRBJ1-3, with no clear D. Trimming took 3 bases from V and 4 from J, leaving 4 bases between them. Germline CDR1 reads SGHTA; CDR2 reads FQGNSA. CDR3 size: 12 residues. This CDR3 is CASSLQGNTIYF. The DNA of the CDR3 is TGTGCCAGCAGCTTGCAAGGAAACACCATATATTTT.

This clone was found a few times. CDR3 coding DNA: TGTGCCAGCAGCTCCTTAAGCTACGAGCAGTACTTC. Residues: CASSSLSYEQYF. The chain links TRBV7-2 to TRBJ2-7; D not resolved. V lost 4 bases and J lost 3, with 7 bases in between. CDR1 and CDR2 from the germline V gene are SGHTA and FQGNSA. This CDR3 region has 12 residues. The full variable domain, with the rest looked up from reference TRBV7-2 and TRBJ2-7, is GAGVSQSPSNKVTEKGKDVELRCDPISGHTALYWYRQSLGQGLEFLIYFQGNSAPDKSGLPSDRFSAERTGGSVSTLTIQRTQQEDSAVYLCASSSLSYEQYFGPGTRLTVT.

CDR3: CAWRRTEAGELFF. The CDR3 bases are TGTGCCTGGAGGCGGACGGAGGCCGGGGAGCTGTTTTTT. J is TRBJ2-2 and V is TRBV30; TRBD2 might be the D (5 bases). The V gene lost 3 bases and the J gene lost 6 bases, with 11 bases spanning the gap. The CDR3 is 13 amino acids. The germline V gene encodes CDR1 GTSNPN and CDR2 SVGIG (reference sequence).

The V and J genes are TRBV20-1 and TRBJ2-7, with D possibly TRBD2 on 5 matching bases. The germline CDR1 and CDR2 sequences are DFQATT and SNEGSKA (reference sequence). The V gene lost 5 bases and the J gene lost 9 bases, with 14 bases spanning the gap. The CDR3 covers 11 residues. The CDR3 DNA is TGCAGTGCTCGCCCCCTGGAGGCGCAGTACTTC. Its protein is CSARPLEAQYF.

This chain connects TRBV11-2 to TRBJ2-5; D not resolved. CDR1 and CDR2 from the germline V gene are SGHAT and FQNNGV. The CDR3 runs 15 residues. Trimming left V 5 bases short and J 1 base short, with 14 bases between. In DNA form, the CDR3 reads TGTGCCAGCAGCCCTCGATTTTCGGGCCAAGAGACCCAGTACTTC. Translation: CASSPRFSGQETQYF.

This chain connects TRBV5-6 to TRBJ1-6; D is uncertain. Germline CDR1 and CDR2: SGHDT and YYEEEE. The CDR3 spans 15 residues. V lost 6 bases, J lost 6 bases, and 16 bases lay in between. CDR3 loop: CASNRREGFNSPLHF. The DNA of the CDR3 is TGTGCCAGCAACCGCCGTGAAGGGTTTAATTCACCCCTCCACTTT. Supplemented by reference TRBV5-6 and TRBJ1-6, the full variable domain reads DAGVTQSPTHLIKTRGQQVTLRCSPKSGHDTVSWYQQALGQGPQFIFQYYEEEERQRGNFPDRFSGHQFPNYSSELNVNALLLGDSALYLCASNRREGFNSPLHFGNGTRLTVT.

This clone was observed a handful of times. V and J are TRBV18 and TRBJ1-1; no firm D call. Germline assignment: CDR1 KGHSH and CDR2 LQKENI. CDR3 length equals 13 residues. V dropped 2 bases and J dropped 1 base, with 5 bases sitting between them. Here the CDR3 DNA reads TGTGCCAGCTCACCAAACACGAACACTGAAGCTTTCTTT. Its protein product is CASSPNTNTEAFF. Based on the CDR3 plus reference TRBV18 and TRBJ1-1, the full variable domain is NAGVMQNPRHLVRRRGQEARLRCSPMKGHSHVYWYRQLPEEGLKFMVYLQKENIIDESGMPKERFSAEFPKEGPSILRIQQVVRGDSAAYFCASSPNTNTEAFFGQGTRLTVV.

The rearrangement joins TRBV6-6 to TRBJ2-5; TRBD1 is a possible D gene (6 bases). The CDR3 has 14 amino acids. Trimming stripped 7 bases from V and 7 bases from J, with 19 bases between. In germline, CDR1 is MNHNY, CDR2 SVGAGI (reference sequence). CDR3 sequence: CASTEGVGRGTQYF. The CDR3 DNA is TGTGCCAGCACTGAGGGGGTAGGAAGGGGGACCCAGTACTTC.

This clone has a single count. The chain joins TRBV4-3 to TRBJ2-7; perhaps TRBD1 as D (6 bases). The CDR3 is 13 amino acids. Germline values: CDR1 LGHNA, CDR2 YSLEER. V lost 2 bases and J 5 bases, leaving 10 bases between the germline ends. The CDR3 spells CASSQKTGNEQYF. CDR3 coding DNA: TGCGCCAGCAGCCAAAAAACAGGGAACGAGCAGTACTTC.

This clone was recorded many times. The chain couples TRBV30 to TRBJ1-2; no definite D call. The germline CDR1 and CDR2 sequences are GTSNPN and SVGIG (reference sequence). This CDR3 is 12 amino acids long. V was shortened by 0 bases and J by 6 bases, with 8 bases between the two germline ends. CDR3 DNA sequence: TGTGCCTGGAGTGTAGGTTACGATGGCTACACCTTC. Protein sequence: CAWSVGYDGYTF.

In its sample, this clone was seen many times. This chain links TRBV7-8 with TRBJ2-2; D perhaps matches TRBD2 (6 bases). V dropped 6 bases and J dropped 5 bases, with 19 bases sitting between them. This CDR3 is 16 amino acids long. CDR1 SGHVS and CDR2 FQNEAQ come from the germline V gene. The DNA for the CDR3 is TGTGCCAGCAGTCCACCCCTCCGGGAGAGAACCGGGGAGCTGTTTTTT. Translating it yields CASSPPLRERTGELFF.

The chain combines TRBV29-1 with TRBJ2-3, with 8 bases that match TRBD2. CDR3 length equals 15 residues. V was pared by 7 bases and J by 2 bases, with 11 bases of the junction left unmatched. CDR1 is SQVTM and CDR2 is ANQGSEA in the germline V gene. CDR3 residues: CSASRTSKNTDTQYF. The CDR3 DNA is TGCAGCGCCTCGCGGACTAGCAAAAACACAGATACGCAGTATTTT.

There are many counts of this clone. This rearrangement joins TRBV10-3 to TRBJ2-7, with TRBD1 matching 8 bases. This CDR3 contains 13 residues. From germline, CDR1 is ENHRY and CDR2 SYGVKD. Trimming removed 6 bases from V and 0 bases from J; junction bases left unmatched: 1. As DNA, the CDR3 is TGTGCCATCAGGACAGGGGACTCCTACGAGCAGTACTTC. It encodes CAIRTGDSYEQYF.